Presented here are 2 T cell receptor beta chains from one specimen sequenced in a study of technical replicates of blood from a few donors. Repertoires were generated with immunoSEQ multiplex PCR, while TCRdb's copy carries only in-frame clones and drops some. The sample has under 70,000 clones; about 90% are singletons. Sequencing input: T cells isolated from PBMCs. These receptors were obtained from a human donor in good health.

The J gene is TRBJ1-2, the V gene TRBV6-6; 9 bases agree with TRBD1. Germline trimming cut 7 bases from V and 5 bases from J; bases unmatched to any gene: 8. The germline V gene encodes CDR1 MNHNY and CDR2 SVGAGI (reference sequence). The CDR3 length is 14 residues. The CDR3 spells CASTRQGEVYGYTF. The CDR3 region has the DNA TGTGCCAGCACGAGACAGGGGGAGGTTTATGGCTACACCTTC.

The V gene is TRBV2, the J gene TRBJ2-1; no reliable D call. V was cut by 4 bases and J by 8 bases, with 9 bases left in between. This CDR3 has 12 amino acids. Germline values: CDR1 SNHLY, CDR2 FYNNEI. The CDR3 reads CASSAVLDEQFF. The CDR3 DNA sequence: TGTGCCAGCAGTGCGGTGTTGGATGAGCAGTTCTTC.